This T cell receptor (beta chain) emerged from a study of blood T cell repertoires in COVID-19. Study-wide background: Samples representing acute and convalescent COVID-19 were sourced from the United States, Italy and Spain.

Participant ages covered roughly 18 to 89 years across about two dozen US areas. Allocation to cohorts depended on clinical history reported by the participants. Cohort 3 donors were reported recovered after two negative PCRs, clearance, or symptom resolution. Using immunoSEQ multiplex PCR, the repertoire was profiled, and TCRdb retains in-frame clones only, with some absent. The profile shows hundreds of thousands of clones, roughly 87% of them singletons. V lost 2 bases and J 4 bases, leaving 8 bases between the germline ends. This CDR3 spans 12 amino acids. CDR1 is GTSNPN, CDR2 SVGIG, per germline (reference sequence).

This receptor was taken from a young woman who had recovered from COVID-19. The source material was PBMCs or T cells enriched from blood (not recorded which). The rearrangement joins TRBV30 to TRBJ1-2; perhaps TRBD1 as D (5 bases). The CDR3 loop is CAWSTTGYGYTF. CDR3 DNA sequence: TGTGCCTGGAGTACTACAGGCTATGGCTACACCTTC.